This T cell receptor (beta chain) was sequenced for a study of cytomegalovirus exposure and HLA in healthy donors. The PCR made use of 60 Vbeta and 13 Jbeta primers. Data came from immunoSEQ multiplex PCR; TCRdb stores just in-frame clones and leaves some out. The table shows over 150,000 clones, with approximately 80% occurring only once. The trim removed 5 bases at V and 2 bases at J, leaving 14 bases unmatched. This CDR3 contains 20 residues. Germline CDR1 is LNHDA and CDR2 is SQIVND (reference sequence). This clone was observed a handful of times. Its antigen is not identified. Study-wide results and caveats: According to an earlier analysis, most TCR beta V segments yielded productive rearrangements about 87% or about 30% of the time. Several top significant clusters appeared, in a later analysis, to be linked to common viral pathogens.

This chain joins TRBV19 and TRBJ2-4; the match to TRBD2 covers 14 bases. The sample consisted of PBMCs. The TCR comes from a woman in her thirties or forties in good health and CMV-seropositive. CDR3 sequence: CASSAGPGLAGEGTKNIQYF. CDR3 coding DNA: TGTGCCAGTAGTGCCGGACCGGGACTAGCGGGAGAGGGAACCAAAAACATTCAGTACTTC.